A selection of T cell receptor beta chains follows, all from one sample in a study of T cells in Graves' hyperthyroidism and ophthalmopathy. TCRdb re-analysed the multiplex PCR reads in MiXCR, keeping a single row per CDR3 protein. The sample comprises approximately 690,000 distinct CDR3 sequences, roughly 20% of which are singletons, and about 35% rests with the top ten. Sequencing was done on a sample of blood. The receptor set was obtained from a man in his thirties or forties with Graves' ophthalmopathy. Both conserved end residues are part of each CDR3. Rows give clone size only sometimes, using once, few, many, or a class for an expanded clone.

abundance: few
v_gene: TRBV13
j_gene: TRBJ2-1
CDR3aa: CASSFSRYNEQFF

abundance: NA
v_gene: TRBV9
j_gene: TRBJ2-1
CDR3aa: CASSDRLAGVVYEQFF

abundance: NA
v_gene: TRBV24-1
j_gene: TRBJ2-7
CDR3aa: CATSAPGSGGNYEQYF

abundance: NA
v_gene: TRBV19
j_gene: TRBJ1-5
CDR3aa: CASSMGGGGQPQHF

abundance: once
v_gene: TRBV6-2/TRBV6-3
j_gene: TRBJ2-2
CDR3aa: CASNIGGLNTGELFF

abundance: NA
v_gene: TRBV20-1
j_gene: TRBJ2-2
CDR3aa: CSARAAGQNTGELFF

abundance: NA
v_gene: TRBV20-1
j_gene: TRBJ1-1
CDR3aa: CSARDLGGVNTEAFF

abundance: NA
v_gene: TRBV12-3/TRBV12-4
j_gene: TRBJ1-2
CDR3aa: CASSDPGTGNYGYTF

abundance: many
v_gene: TRBV2
j_gene: TRBJ1-1
CDR3aa: CASPGGDTEAFF

abundance: many
v_gene: TRBV2
j_gene: TRBJ1-6
CDR3aa: CASRPTVDNSPLHF

abundance: NA
v_gene: TRBV28
j_gene: TRBJ2-1
CDR3aa: CASSLYRGPGLRDLGSSYNEQFF

abundance: NA
v_gene: TRBV15
j_gene: TRBJ2-1
CDR3aa: CATSRSRGLNSYNEQFF

abundance: few
v_gene: TRBV2
j_gene: TRBJ2-5
CDR3aa: CASTNKDRGVETQYF

abundance: many
v_gene: TRBV30
j_gene: TRBJ2-1
CDR3aa: CAWSALSVNEQFF

abundance: NA
v_gene: TRBV10-1
j_gene: TRBJ1-1
CDR3aa: CASSSTGFGTEAFF

abundance: many
v_gene: TRBV12-3/TRBV12-4
j_gene: TRBJ1-1
CDR3aa: CASSLRERGNTEAFF